This TCR beta chain is drawn from a study of spatial heterogeneity in lung cancer. Each CDR3 protein is one row after TCRdb ran MiXCR on the 5' RACE reads. The sample consists of 95,000 to 130,000 distinct CDR3 sequences, 10% to 15% of them appearing once. The sample's time point: blood at routine non-recurrence follow-up after resection. Whole RNA was taken from tumor, nontumor lung or frozen PBMC; it was then sequenced unsorted. The sample holds a few counts of this clonotype. The sequenced sample was PBMCs, obtained at follow-up. The TCR was taken from a male donor with early-stage non-small cell lung cancer.

In nucleotides, the CDR3 is TGTGCCAGCACCGATCCGCAGGGAAGCTACGAGCAGTACTTC. It encodes CASTDPQGSYEQYF. The genes are TRBV6-6 and TRBJ2-7; D may be TRBD1 (5 bases). The germline V gene encodes CDR1 MNHNY and CDR2 SVGAGI (reference sequence). CDR3 size: 14 residues. V lost 7 bases and J 3 bases, leaving 16 bases between the germline ends.